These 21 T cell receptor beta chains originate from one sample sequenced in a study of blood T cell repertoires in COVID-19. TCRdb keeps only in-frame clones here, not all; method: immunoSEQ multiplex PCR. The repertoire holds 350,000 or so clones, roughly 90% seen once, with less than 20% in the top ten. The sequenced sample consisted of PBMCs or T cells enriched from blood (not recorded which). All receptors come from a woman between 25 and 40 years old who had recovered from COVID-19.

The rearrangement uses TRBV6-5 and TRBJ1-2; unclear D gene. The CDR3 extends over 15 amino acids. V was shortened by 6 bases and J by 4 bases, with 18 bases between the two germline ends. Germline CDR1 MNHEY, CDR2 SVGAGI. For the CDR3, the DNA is TGTGCCAGCAGCGCAGACGGAGGTCGAACCTATGGCTACACCTTC. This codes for CASSADGGRTYGYTF.

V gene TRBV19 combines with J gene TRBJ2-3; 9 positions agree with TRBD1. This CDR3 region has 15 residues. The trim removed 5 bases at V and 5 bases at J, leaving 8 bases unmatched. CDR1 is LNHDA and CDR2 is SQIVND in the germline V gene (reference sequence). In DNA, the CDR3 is TGTGCCAGTAGTCCTCTCGGACAGGGGTTAGATACGCAGTATTTT. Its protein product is CASSPLGQGLDTQYF.

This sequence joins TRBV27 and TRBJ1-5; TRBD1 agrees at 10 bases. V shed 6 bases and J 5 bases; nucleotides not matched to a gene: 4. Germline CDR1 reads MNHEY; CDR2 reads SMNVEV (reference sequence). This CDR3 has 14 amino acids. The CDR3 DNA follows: TGTGCCAGCAGGACAGGGGGCATGGATCAGCCCCAGCATTTT. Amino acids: CASRTGGMDQPQHF.

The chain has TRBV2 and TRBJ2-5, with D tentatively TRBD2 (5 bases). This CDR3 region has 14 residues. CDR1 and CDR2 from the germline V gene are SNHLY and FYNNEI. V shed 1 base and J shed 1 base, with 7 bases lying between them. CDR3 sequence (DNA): TGTGCCAGCAGTGAAGGGACTCGCCAAGAGACCCAGTACTTC. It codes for CASSEGTRQETQYF.

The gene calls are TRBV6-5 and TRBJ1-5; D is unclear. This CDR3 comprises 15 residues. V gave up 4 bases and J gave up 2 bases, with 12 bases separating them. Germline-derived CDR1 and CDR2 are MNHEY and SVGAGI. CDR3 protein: CASSSPTIGNQPQHF. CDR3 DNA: TGTGCCAGCAGTTCCCCTACCATCGGCAATCAGCCCCAGCATTTT.

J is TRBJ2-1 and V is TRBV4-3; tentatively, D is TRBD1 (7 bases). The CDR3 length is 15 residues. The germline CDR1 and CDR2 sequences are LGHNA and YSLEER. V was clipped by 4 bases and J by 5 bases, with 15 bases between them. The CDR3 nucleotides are TGCGCCAGCAGCCCGCGACCAGGGGGGAACAATGAGCAGTTCTTC. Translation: CASSPRPGGNNEQFF.

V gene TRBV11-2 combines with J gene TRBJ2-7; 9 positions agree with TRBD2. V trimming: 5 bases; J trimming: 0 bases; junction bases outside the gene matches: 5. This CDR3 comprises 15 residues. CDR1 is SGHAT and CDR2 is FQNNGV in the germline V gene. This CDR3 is CASSEGLAPSYEQYF. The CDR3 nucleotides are TGTGCCAGCAGCGAAGGACTAGCGCCCTCCTACGAGCAGTACTTC.

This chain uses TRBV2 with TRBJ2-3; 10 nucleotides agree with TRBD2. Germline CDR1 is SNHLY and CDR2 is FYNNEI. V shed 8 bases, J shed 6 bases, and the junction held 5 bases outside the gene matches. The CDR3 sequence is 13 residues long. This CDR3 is CASAMTSGDTQYF. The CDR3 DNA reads TGTGCCAGCGCCATGACTAGCGGGGATACGCAGTATTTT.

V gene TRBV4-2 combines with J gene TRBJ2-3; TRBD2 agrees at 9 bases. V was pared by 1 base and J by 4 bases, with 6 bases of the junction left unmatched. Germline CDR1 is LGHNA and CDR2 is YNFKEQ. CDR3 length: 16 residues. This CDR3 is CASSQGAGGTSDTQYF. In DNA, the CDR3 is TGTGCCAGCAGCCAAGGGGCGGGGGGGACCTCAGATACGCAGTATTTT.

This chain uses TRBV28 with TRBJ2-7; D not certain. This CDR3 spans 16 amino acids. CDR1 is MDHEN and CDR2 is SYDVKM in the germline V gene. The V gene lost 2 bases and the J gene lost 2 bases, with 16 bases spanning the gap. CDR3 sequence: CASSLVGAFGTYEQYF. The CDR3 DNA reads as TGTGCCAGCAGTTTAGTTGGAGCTTTTGGAACCTACGAGCAGTACTTC.

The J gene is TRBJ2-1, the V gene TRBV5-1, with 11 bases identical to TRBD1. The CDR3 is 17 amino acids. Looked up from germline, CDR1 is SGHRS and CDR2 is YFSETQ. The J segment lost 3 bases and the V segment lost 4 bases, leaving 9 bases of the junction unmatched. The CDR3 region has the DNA TGCGCCAGCAGCCCGGAAACCGGGACAGGGGGCTACAATGAGCAGTTCTTC. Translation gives CASSPETGTGGYNEQFF. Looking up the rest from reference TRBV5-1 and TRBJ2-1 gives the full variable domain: KAGVTQTPRYLIKTRGQQVTLSCSPISGHRSVSWYQQTPGQGLQFLFEYFSETQRNKGNFPGRFSGRQFSNSRSEMNVSTLELGDSALYLCASSPETGTGGYNEQFFGPGTRLTVL.

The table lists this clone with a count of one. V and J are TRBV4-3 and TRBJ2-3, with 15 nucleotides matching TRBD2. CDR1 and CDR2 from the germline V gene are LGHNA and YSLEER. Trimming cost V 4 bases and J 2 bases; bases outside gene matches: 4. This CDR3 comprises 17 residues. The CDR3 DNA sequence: TGCGCCAGCAGCCGAAGGACTAGCGGGGGGGCCACAGATACGCAGTATTTT. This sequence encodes CASSRRTSGGATDTQYF.

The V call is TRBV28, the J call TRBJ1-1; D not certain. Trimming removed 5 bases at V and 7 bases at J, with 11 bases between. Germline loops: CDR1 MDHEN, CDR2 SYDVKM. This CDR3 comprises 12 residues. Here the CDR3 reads CASSKSRVEAFF. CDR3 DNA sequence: TGTGCCAGCAGTAAGTCACGGGTTGAAGCTTTCTTT.

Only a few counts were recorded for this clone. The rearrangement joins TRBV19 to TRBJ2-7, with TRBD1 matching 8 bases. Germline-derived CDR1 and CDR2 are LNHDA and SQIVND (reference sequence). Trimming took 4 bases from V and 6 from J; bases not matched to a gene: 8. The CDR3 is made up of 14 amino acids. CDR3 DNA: TGTGCCAGTAGTAAAGGACAGGGCGGCGTCGAGCAGTACTTC. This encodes CASSKGQGGVEQYF.

Written as DNA, the CDR3 is TGCGCCAGCAGCCAAGTAAATCAACTAGCGGGTCTGTTCTTC. It translates to CASSQVNQLAGLFF. The V and J genes are TRBV4-1 and TRBJ2-1; 9 positions agree with TRBD2. Germline values: CDR1 MGHRA, CDR2 YSYEKL. Trimming removed 1 base from V and 15 bases from J; junction bases left unmatched: 10. The length of the CDR3 is 14 residues.

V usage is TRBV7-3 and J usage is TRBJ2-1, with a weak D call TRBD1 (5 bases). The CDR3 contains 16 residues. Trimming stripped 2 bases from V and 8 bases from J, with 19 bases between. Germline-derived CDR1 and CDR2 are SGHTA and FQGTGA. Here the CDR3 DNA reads TGTGCCAGCAGCTTAGGTACAGGATCTAAGGGCGATGAGCAGTTCTTC. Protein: CASSLGTGSKGDEQFF.

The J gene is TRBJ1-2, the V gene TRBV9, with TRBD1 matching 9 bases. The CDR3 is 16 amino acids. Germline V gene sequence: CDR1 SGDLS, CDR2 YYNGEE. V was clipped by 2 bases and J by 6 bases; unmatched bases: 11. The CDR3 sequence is CASSVGTGISLHGYTF. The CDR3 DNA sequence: TGTGCCAGCAGCGTGGGGACAGGGATATCCTTACATGGCTACACCTTC.

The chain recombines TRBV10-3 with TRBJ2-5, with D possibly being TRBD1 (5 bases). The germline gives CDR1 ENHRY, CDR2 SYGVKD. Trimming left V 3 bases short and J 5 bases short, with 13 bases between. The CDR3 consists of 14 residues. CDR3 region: CAISDPQGGETQYF. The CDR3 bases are TGTGCCATCAGTGATCCTCAGGGTGGGGAGACCCAGTACTTC.

The CDR3 is CSVRTDMNTEAFF. The CDR3 nucleotides read TGCAGCGTACGGACGGACATGAACACTGAAGCTTTCTTT. The genes are TRBV29-1 and TRBJ1-1, with a weak D call TRBD1 (5 bases). CDR1 is SQVTM, CDR2 ANQGSEA, per germline. V lost 6 bases, J lost 0 bases, and 11 bases lay in between. The CDR3 contains 13 residues.

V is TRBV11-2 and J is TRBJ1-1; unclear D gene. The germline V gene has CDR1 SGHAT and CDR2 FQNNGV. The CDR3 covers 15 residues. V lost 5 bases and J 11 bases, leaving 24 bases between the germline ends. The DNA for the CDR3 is TGTGCCAGCAGCAGCGGTAGAGCCATACCGACCACGGCTTTCTTT. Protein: CASSSGRAIPTTAFF.

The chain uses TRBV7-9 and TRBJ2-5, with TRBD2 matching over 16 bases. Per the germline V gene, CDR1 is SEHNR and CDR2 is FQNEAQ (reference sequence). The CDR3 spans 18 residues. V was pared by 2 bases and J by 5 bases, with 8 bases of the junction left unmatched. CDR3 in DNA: TGTGCCAGCAGCTTAACCGGGACTAGCGGGAGGGCTTTCGAGACCCAGTACTTC. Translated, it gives CASSLTGTSGRAFETQYF.